What follows are 28 T cell receptor beta chains derived from one specimen sequenced in a study of blood T cell repertoires in COVID-19. Sequenced by immunoSEQ multiplex PCR; TCRdb stores in-frame clones only, minus some. Of a few hundred thousand clones in the sample, about 90% are singletons; the top ten hold approximately 3%. Sequencing used peripheral blood. These receptor sequences come from a woman younger than 45 with COVID-19, enrolled during active disease.

This chain connects TRBV6-6 to TRBJ1-1, with D possibly being TRBD1 (6 bases). Germline values: CDR1 MNHNY, CDR2 SVGAGI (reference sequence). V was trimmed by 1 base and J by 4 bases, leaving 10 bases between them. The CDR3 has 14 residues. The CDR3 sequence: CASSYLGAGTEAFF. The CDR3 DNA is TGTGCCAGCAGTTACTTGGGGGCTGGCACTGAAGCTTTCTTT.

V usage is TRBV11-3 and J usage is TRBJ2-5; TRBD1 matches at 9 bases. V trimming: 5 bases; J trimming: 3 bases; junction bases outside the gene matches: 10. The CDR3 sequence is 16 residues long. Germline V gene data show CDR1 as SGHNT and CDR2 as YENEEA. The CDR3, as DNA: TGTGCCAGCAGCGACTGGACAGGGGAGGCGGAAGAGACCCAGTACTTC. Encoded protein: CASSDWTGEAEETQYF.

Written as DNA, the CDR3 is TGTGCCAGCAGCTTAGCGGCGGTGGGGAGGCAAGAGACCCAGTACTTC. It encodes CASSLAAVGRQETQYF. The chain recombines TRBV7-2 with TRBJ2-5; tentative D call: TRBD2 (6 bases). The CDR3 consists of 16 residues. The germline V gene has CDR1 SGHTA and CDR2 FQGNSA. V shed 0 bases and J shed 2 bases, with 13 bases lying between them. The whole variable domain, remainder taken from reference TRBV7-2 and TRBJ2-5, is GAGVSQSPSNKVTEKGKDVELRCDPISGHTALYWYRQSLGQGLEFLIYFQGNSAPDKSGLPSDRFSAERTGGSVSTLTIQRTQQEDSAVYLCASSLAAVGRQETQYFGPGTRLLVL.

DNA for the CDR3: TGTGCCAGCAGCCTGGGGCTAGCGGATTACAATGAGCAGTTCTTC. The encoded protein is CASSLGLADYNEQFF. The chain joins TRBV9 to TRBJ2-1, with TRBD2 matching 7 bases. Trimming took 4 bases from V and 4 from J; bases not matched to a gene: 8. The germline V gene has CDR1 SGDLS and CDR2 YYNGEE. There are 15 residues in the CDR3. Full variable domain (remainder filled in from reference TRBV9 and TRBJ2-1): DSGVTQTPKHLITATGQRVTLRCSPRSGDLSVYWYQQSLDQGLQFLIQYYNGEERAKGNILERFSAQQFPDLHSELNLSSLELGDSALYFCASSLGLADYNEQFFGPGTRLTVL.

The V gene is TRBV7-2, the J gene TRBJ2-5; 7 nucleotides align to TRBD2. The length of the CDR3 is 12 residues. Germline CDR1 SGHTA, CDR2 FQGNSA. The junction had 10 bases not matched to a gene; V was cut back by 5 bases and J by 13 bases. CDR3 in DNA: TGTGCCAGCAGCAGTACCCCGGGAGGACCGTACTTC. This sequence encodes CASSSTPGGPYF.

The DNA for the CDR3 is TGTGCCAGCAGCTCCGCGGGCACAGATACGCAGTATTTT. Its translation is CASSSAGTDTQYF. This rearrangement joins TRBV7-9 to TRBJ2-3; no firm D call. V was pared by 4 bases and J by 1 base, with 6 bases between. Germline CDR1 is SEHNR and CDR2 is FQNEAQ (reference sequence). This CDR3 region has 13 residues.

The CDR3 DNA follows: TGTGCCAGCAGACGAACAGGGTCGAGACAAGAGACCCAGTACTTC. Translating it yields CASRRTGSRQETQYF. V gene TRBV27 combines with J gene TRBJ2-5, with a tentative D call TRBD1 (6 bases). Per germline, CDR1 MNHEY and CDR2 SMNVEV (reference sequence). CDR3 length: 15 residues. Trimming left V 6 bases short and J 2 bases short, with 16 bases between.

The chain has TRBV10-1 and TRBJ2-7; 7 bases line up with TRBD2. V shed 4 bases and J 2 bases; nucleotides not matched to a gene: 14. Looked up from germline, CDR1 is WNHNN and CDR2 is SYGVQD (reference sequence). The CDR3 sequence is 17 residues long. In DNA form, the CDR3 reads TGCGCCAGCAGTGGTCTTTCCAGGGCCAGCGGGACCTACGAGCAGTACTTC. It translates to CASSGLSRASGTYEQYF.

The V gene is TRBV10-2, the J gene TRBJ1-2; 9 bases line up with TRBD1. The CDR3 consists of 15 residues. Germline CDR1 WSHSY, CDR2 SAAADI. The ends lost 1 base at V and 8 bases at J; junction bases unmatched: 8. The CDR3 DNA reads as TGCGCCAGCAGTGAGTTCCACAGGGGGCCAAGGGGCTACACCTTC. Translated: CASSEFHRGPRGYTF.

The rearrangement links TRBV3-1 (or the pseudogene TRBV3-2) to TRBJ1-4, with a possible D match to TRBD1 (6 bases). Trimming stripped 0 bases from V and 2 bases from J, with 10 bases between. This CDR3 contains 16 residues. The V gene's germline CDR1 is LGHDT and CDR2 YNNKEL (reference sequence). CDR3 sequence reads: CASSQEQGLTNEKLFF. Here the CDR3 DNA reads TGTGCCAGCAGCCAAGAACAGGGCCTTACTAATGAAAAACTGTTTTTT.

The chain recombines TRBV18 with TRBJ2-3; D might be TRBD2 (6 bases). From germline, CDR1 is KGHSH and CDR2 LQKENI. V was pared by 8 bases and J by 6 bases, with 15 bases between. This CDR3 is built from 13 residues. The DNA for the CDR3 is TGTGCCAGCCGCGGGGCTATTGGGGATACGCAGTATTTT. Translation: CASRGAIGDTQYF.

The chain joins TRBV4-2 to TRBJ2-7; TRBD2 matches 10 bases. J lost 2 bases, V lost 1 base, and 5 bases had no gene match. CDR3 length: 16 amino acids. Germline values: CDR1 LGHNA, CDR2 YNFKEQ. The CDR3 loop reads CASSQALAGVPYEQYF. CDR3 DNA sequence: TGTGCCAGCAGCCAAGCTCTAGCGGGGGTCCCCTACGAGCAGTACTTC.

This sequence joins TRBV5-6 and TRBJ2-7, with no clear D. This CDR3 has 13 residues. Germline CDR1 and CDR2: SGHDT and YYEEEE. V was trimmed by 4 bases and J by 4 bases, leaving 12 bases between them. The CDR3 spells CASSPPSGYEQYV. The CDR3 nucleotides read TGTGCCAGCAGCCCCCCTTCCGGTTACGAGCAGTACGTC.

This rearrangement joins TRBV5-4 to TRBJ1-1; TRBD1 agrees at 8 bases. The CDR3 length is 15 residues. Trimming at V came to 6 bases and at J to 0 bases, leaving 7 bases not matched to a gene. CDR1 and CDR2 from the germline V gene are SGHNT and YYREEE (reference sequence). This CDR3 reads CASTGQGWVNTEAFF. CDR3 in DNA: TGTGCCAGCACTGGACAGGGTTGGGTGAACACTGAAGCTTTCTTT. Variable domain in full (rest from reference TRBV5-4 and TRBJ1-1): ETGVTQSPTHLIKTRGQQVTLRCSSQSGHNTVSWYQQALGQGPQFIFQYYREEENGRGNFPPRFSGLQFPNYSSELNVNALELDDSALYLCASTGQGWVNTEAFFGQGTRLTVV.

The chain uses TRBV5-1 and TRBJ2-4; 9 bases fit TRBD2. Trimming cost V 1 base and J 7 bases; bases outside gene matches: 6. Germline V gene sequence: CDR1 SGHRS, CDR2 YFSETQ. CDR3 length equals 15 residues. The CDR3 is CASSLSSGRWNIQYF. The DNA of the CDR3 is TGCGCCAGCAGCTTGTCCAGCGGGAGGTGGAACATTCAGTACTTC.

V is TRBV4-3 and J is TRBJ2-1; tentative D call: TRBD2 (6 bases). The CDR3 contains 16 residues. Trimming took 2 bases from V and 5 from J, leaving 16 bases between them. Germline CDR1 reads LGHNA; CDR2 reads YSLEER. The CDR3, as DNA: TGCGCCAGCAGCCAAAGGACCGGGAGTCTCAACAATGAGCAGTTCTTC. Protein sequence: CASSQRTGSLNNEQFF.

As regards this clone: The junction does not match germline at one end; this may be a read error. This chain links TRBV29-1 with TRBJ2-7, with 7 positions matching TRBD2. CDR3 length equals 12 residues. Looked up from germline, CDR1 is SQVTM and CDR2 is ANQGSEA. The CDR3: CPSGGATYEQYF. The DNA for the CDR3 is TGTCCATCGGGGGGAGCCACCTACGAGCAGTACTTC.

V and J are TRBV6-5 and TRBJ1-2; 7 nucleotides agree with TRBD1. The CDR3 consists of 14 residues. The germline V gene has CDR1 MNHEY and CDR2 SVGAGI. V shed 6 bases, J shed 9 bases, and the junction held 13 bases outside the gene matches. CDR3 amino acids: CASRRHTQGQSYTF. The CDR3 coding sequence is TGTGCCAGCAGGCGCCATACACAGGGGCAGAGCTACACCTTC.

This rearrangement joins TRBV13 to TRBJ1-1; no firm D call. The V end lost 0 bases, the J end lost 8 bases, and 16 bases lay between the germline ends. The CDR3 is 15 residues long. CDR1 is PRHDT and CDR2 is FYEKMQ in the germline V gene (reference sequence). The CDR3, as DNA: TGTGCCAGCAGCTTAGGATCGGCGGTGTTTGGGGAAGCTTTCTTT. As protein: CASSLGSAVFGEAFF. The full variable domain, completed using reference TRBV13 and TRBJ1-1, is AAGVIQSPRHLIKEKRETATLKCYPIPRHDTVYWYQQGPGQDPQFLISFYEKMQSDKGSIPDRFSAQQFSDYHSELNMSSLELGDSALYFCASSLGSAVFGEAFFGQGTRLTVV.

V and J are TRBV29-1 and TRBJ1-1; D gene ambiguous. The ends were cut back, 4 bases at V and 3 bases at J, with 12 bases in the middle. This CDR3 contains 13 residues. Germline values: CDR1 SQVTM, CDR2 ANQGSEA. CDR3 protein: CSVADSRDTEAFF. CDR3 bases: TGCAGCGTTGCCGACTCGCGGGACACTGAAGCTTTCTTT.

This rearrangement joins TRBV7-2 to TRBJ1-1; 9 bases fit TRBD1. Germline CDR1 is SGHTA and CDR2 is FQGNSA. This CDR3 comprises 14 residues. The V segment lost 4 bases and the J segment 3 bases; nucleotides outside the gene matches: 3. CDR3 nucleotide sequence: TGTGCCAGCAGCTACAGGGGGCGGGACACTGAAGCTTTCTTT. Translated, it gives CASSYRGRDTEAFF.

CDR3 DNA: TGCGCCAGCCGAATCCCGACAGTCCAAGAGACCCAGTACTTC. Translating gives CASRIPTVQETQYF. The chain carries TRBV5-1 and TRBJ2-5, with a weak D call TRBD1 (5 bases). CDR3 length equals 14 residues. Germline-derived CDR1 and CDR2 are SGHRS and YFSETQ. V dropped 7 bases and J dropped 1 base, with 14 bases sitting between them.

The chain uses TRBV5-4 and TRBJ2-7, with TRBD2 matching 9 bases. There are 19 residues in the CDR3. Unmatched junction bases numbered 15, after V lost 2 bases and J lost 0 bases. CDR1 SGHNT and CDR2 YYREEE come from the germline V gene (reference sequence). Here the CDR3 reads CASSFGTATLLAGSYEQYF. The CDR3 coding sequence is TGTGCCAGCAGCTTTGGAACGGCCACTTTACTAGCGGGCTCCTACGAGCAGTACTTC.

This clone came up a few times. The chain has TRBV7-2 and TRBJ2-7; 7 nucleotides line up with TRBD1. Germline CDR1 is SGHTA and CDR2 is FQGNSA. This CDR3 spans 13 amino acids. V lost 6 bases to trimming and J lost 3 bases; unmatched junction nucleotides: 5. The CDR3 nucleotides are TGTGCCAGCAGTACCAGGGGGATCTACGAGCAGTACTTC. This gives the protein CASSTRGIYEQYF.

The rearrangement joins TRBV9 to TRBJ2-3; 7 nucleotides agree with TRBD1. There are 15 residues in the CDR3. CDR1 SGDLS and CDR2 YYNGEE come from the germline V gene. With V trimmed by 5 bases and J by 4 bases, 10 bases remained unmatched. CDR3 DNA: TGTGCCAGCAGTAAAGATGAGGGGGCACCAGATACGCAGTATTTT. Translated, it gives CASSKDEGAPDTQYF.

The J gene is TRBJ1-2, the V gene TRBV6-4; D is unresolved. Trimming stripped 0 bases from V and 8 bases from J, with 13 bases between. This CDR3 region has 14 residues. Germline lookup yields CDR1 MRHNA and CDR2 SNTAGT. In DNA, the CDR3 is TGTGCCAGCAGTGACTCGGGCAGGAGGTCGGGCTACACCTTC. Its protein is CASSDSGRRSGYTF.

V usage is TRBV28 and J usage is TRBJ1-4; possible D gene TRBD1, 5 bases. Germline lookup yields CDR1 MDHEN and CDR2 SYDVKM. The ends were cut back, 8 bases at V and 10 bases at J, with 14 bases in the middle. The CDR3 covers 12 residues. This CDR3 is CASRGNRGKLFF. The CDR3 region has the DNA TGTGCCAGCCGGGGGAATCGGGGAAAACTGTTTTTT. Full variable domain (missing parts from reference TRBV28 and TRBJ1-4): DVKVTQSSRYLVKRTGEKVFLECVQDMDHENMFWYRQDPGLGLRLIYFSYDVKMKEKGDIPEGYSVSREKKERFSLILESASTNQTSMYLCASRGNRGKLFFGSGTQLSVL.

CDR3 sequence (DNA): TGTGCCAGCAGCGAACTAGCGGGGCGGACCGGGGAGCTGTTTTTT. Encoded protein: CASSELAGRTGELFF. V usage is TRBV2 and J usage is TRBJ2-2, with TRBD2 matching over 10 bases. J lost 5 bases, V lost 6 bases, and 6 bases had no gene match. Germline V gene sequence: CDR1 SNHLY, CDR2 FYNNEI. CDR3 length: 15 amino acids.